A selection of T cell receptor beta chains follows, all from one sample in a study of a mutant IDH1 vaccine in newly diagnosed glioma. Using immunoSEQ multiplex PCR, the repertoire was profiled, and TCRdb retains in-frame clones only, with some absent. The sample contains tens of thousands of clones, 93% of which appear only once. This material consisted of PBMCs, taken from a glioma patient treated with radiotherapy, temozolomide or both. The receptor set was obtained from a man between 40 and 49 years old with glioma. The CDR3 runs from the conserved cysteine through the conserved F or W. Fields, in order: clone size, J gene, D gene, V gene, CDR3 protein, CDR3 DNA. A D gene is named only where the DNA matches it firmly. For some rows the clone size is stated as once, few or many, or as a class when expanded; others skip it.

. | TRBJ1-2 | . | TRBV21-1 | CASSNLRTGVSSYGYTF | TGTGCCAGCAGCAACCTGCGGACAGGGGTCTCATCATATGGCTACACCTTC
few | TRBJ2-7 | . | TRBV11-2 | CASSYSRDSYEQYF | TGTGCCAGCAGCTATTCTAGAGACTCCTACGAGCAGTACTTC
few | TRBJ2-3 | . | TRBV10-1 | CASSAARTDTQYF | TGCGCCAGCAGTGCGGCACGCACAGATACGCAGTATTTT
once | TRBJ1-1 | . | TRBV20-1 | CSARQQERVFF | TGCAGTGCGAGACAGCAAGAACGGGTTTTCTTT
. | TRBJ1-1 | . | TRBV11-2 | CASSPRVLGSEAFF | TGTGCCAGCAGCCCCAGGGTTTTGGGCTCTGAAGCTTTCTTT
once | TRBJ1-3 | . | TRBV15 | CATGAGPGNTIYF | TGTGCCACCGGCGCGGGACCTGGAAACACCATATATTTT
. | TRBJ1-3 | . | TRBV9 | CASSASDTIYF | TGTGCCAGCAGCGCCAGCGACACCATATATTTT
. | TRBJ2-3 | TRBD1 | TRBV10-2 | CASRGTGPRDTQYF | TGCGCCAGCAGGGGGACAGGGCCCAGGGATACGCAGTATTTT
. | TRBJ1-2 | . | TRBV7-9 | CASSLKDSYGYTF | TGTGCCAGCAGCTTAAAAGATTCCTATGGCTACACCTTC
once | TRBJ1-4 | TRBD1 | TRBV30 | CAWTSGTGGWGSEKLFF | TGTGCCTGGACCTCCGGGACAGGGGGCTGGGGGAGTGAAAAACTGTTTTTT
once | TRBJ2-3 | TRBD2 | TRBV7-3 | CASSPGTSGSTDTQYF | TGTGCCAGCAGCCCAGGGACTAGCGGTAGCACAGATACGCAGTATTTT
. | TRBJ1-6 | . | TRBV30 | CASRTEAYNSPLHF | TGTGCCTCCCGGACAGAAGCCTATAATTCACCCCTCCACTTT
. | TRBJ1-2 | . | TRBV9 | CASSVAGADYGYTF | TGTGCCAGCAGCGTAGCAGGGGCGGACTATGGCTACACCTTC
once | TRBJ1-1 | . | TRBV28 | CASIPGDIRGGNTEAFF | TGTGCCAGCATCCCGGGGGACATTCGAGGAGGGAACACTGAAGCTTTCTTT
once | TRBJ1-2 | . | TRBV11-2 | CASSLSVFRYGYTF | TGTGCCAGCAGCTTATCGGTGTTCCGCTATGGCTACACCTTC
once | TRBJ2-7 | TRBD1 | TRBV27 | CASSLAGDRGGYEQYF | TGTGCCAGCAGTCTCGCAGGGGACAGGGGCGGCTACGAGCAGTACTTC
. | TRBJ1-2 | TRBD1 | TRBV5-1 | CASSLLTGVSRDYGYTF | TGCGCCAGCAGCTTGTTAACAGGGGTTTCTCGGGACTATGGCTACACCTTC
. | TRBJ2-2 | . | TRBV25-1 | CASRPTGLNTGELFF | TGTGCCAGCAGGCCGACAGGACTTAACACCGGGGAGCTGTTTTTT
. | TRBJ1-5 | . | TRBV27 | CASSLGRNNQPQHF | TGTGCCAGCAGTCTGGGACGGAATAATCAGCCCCAGCATTTT
. | TRBJ2-2 | TRBD2 | TRBV9 | CASSVAPRGGLAGELFF | TGTGCCAGCAGCGTAGCCCCACGGGGGGGCCTCGCCGGGGAGCTGTTTTTT
. | TRBJ2-5 | . | TRBV19 | CASSMSRVETQYF | TGTGCCAGTAGTATGTCCAGGGTCGAGACCCAGTACTTC
. | TRBJ2-3 | TRBD2 | TRBV6-4 | CASKVAGNTDTQYF | TGTGCCAGCAAGGTAGCGGGGAACACAGATACGCAGTATTTT
. | TRBJ2-7 | . | TRBV5-1 | CASSLWGLLSSYEQYF | TGCGCCAGCAGCTTGTGGGGACTCCTCAGCTCCTACGAGCAGTACTTC
. | TRBJ2-1 | . | TRBV7-2 | CASSLAGAKGNEQFF | TGTGCCAGCAGCTTAGCTGGGGCGAAGGGAAATGAGCAGTTCTTC